A selection of T cell receptor beta chains follows, all from one sample in a study of T cell responses to AZD1222 COVID-19 vaccine. Only in-frame clones appear in the TCRdb table, and some are missing; sequencing was by immunoSEQ multiplex PCR. The sample includes roughly 100,000 clones, 85% to 90% of them seen just once. The sample was peripheral blood, taken on day 0 of AZD1222 vaccination. These receptors were obtained from an adult in good health. CDR3s include the opening cysteine and the closing phenylalanine or tryptophan. The D gene is left open where the match is weak.

v_call: TRBV24-1
j_call: TRBJ2-3
d_call: TRBD1
cdr3_aa: CATSDHPGQAGFTDTQYF

v_call: TRBV5-1
j_call: TRBJ1-1
d_call: NA
cdr3_aa: CASSPTEGMGTEAFF

v_call: TRBV5-8
j_call: TRBJ1-3
d_call: NA
cdr3_aa: CASSTTGVSRSGNTIYF

v_call: TRBV11-2
j_call: TRBJ2-2
d_call: NA
cdr3_aa: CASSLEGPGELFF

v_call: TRBV5-4
j_call: TRBJ2-3
d_call: NA
cdr3_aa: CASSLTGTDTQYF

v_call: TRBV27
j_call: TRBJ2-1
d_call: TRBD1
cdr3_aa: CASSFLGQGVGEQFF

v_call: TRBV27
j_call: TRBJ2-3
d_call: NA
cdr3_aa: CASSVISTDTQYF

v_call: TRBV5-1
j_call: TRBJ2-5
d_call: TRBD2
cdr3_aa: CASRSTSGSAKTQYF

v_call: TRBV7-7
j_call: TRBJ2-1
d_call: NA
cdr3_aa: CASSLSRYNEQFF

v_call: TRBV18
j_call: TRBJ1-3
d_call: NA
cdr3_aa: CASSPDTGNTIYF